The table lists the clone carrying this T cell receptor (beta chain) with many counts. Its target is unknown. From RNA transcripts, TCR beta CDR3 regions were amplified. When the TCR CDR3 underwent first-round RT-PCR, the HTBI primer set was used. MiXCR was run by TCRdb on the multiplex PCR reads, yielding one entry per CDR3 protein. The sample consists of a few hundred thousand distinct CDR3 sequences, 40% to 50% of them appearing once. Patients showing uncontrolled infection, other autoimmune disease, pregnancy or lactation were ineligible. Each diagnosis drew on symptoms, thyroxine, TRAb, thyroid ultrasound and orbital computed tomography findings. The data stem from a study of T cells in Graves' hyperthyroidism and ophthalmopathy. Whole-study results and caveats: It was a median around 6 months before onset that the model predicted ophthalmopathy. The majority of expanded thyroid clonotypes above 0.001 also appeared in blood.

This clonotype was sampled from an adult woman with Graves' disease, either hyperthyroidism or ophthalmopathy (not recorded which). Sequenced: peripheral blood or thyroid tissue (not recorded which).

CDR3 sequence: CASSLTGGISGANVLTF. The CDR3 region has the DNA TGTGCCAGCAGCCTGACAGGGGGCATTTCTGGGGCCAACGTCCTGACTTTC. V usage is TRBV7-2 and J usage is TRBJ2-6, with 10 nucleotides matching TRBD1. This CDR3 has 17 residues. V lost 5 bases to trimming and J lost 1 base; unmatched junction nucleotides: 5. The V gene's germline CDR1 is SGHTA and CDR2 FQGNSA.